This T cell receptor (beta chain) was identified in a study of sequential checkpoint blockade in melanoma. Study information: Patients were randomized 1:1 to nivolumab-then-ipilimumab or ipilimumab-then-nivolumab first-line. Both treatment sequences were followed by maintenance nivolumab.

Treatment here: randomized to nivolumab then ipilimumab (arm A) or the reverse (arm B). DNA-damaging chemotherapy had not been given to any patient beforehand. Live CD3+CD8+ CD19− CD56− cells were sorted from PBMCs. Germline V gives CDR1 SGHVS, CDR2 FNYEAQ. V was shortened by 4 bases and J by 7 bases, with 16 bases between the two germline ends. This CDR3 is built from 15 residues. Some clones are missing from TCRdb's copy, which holds only in-frame ones; the method was immunoSEQ multiplex PCR. Among tens of thousands of clones listed, less than 90% were seen once. Sample: CD8+ T cells sorted from blood (inferred from file names), taken from a patient given nivolumab and ipilimumab in sequence. The genes are TRBV7-6 and TRBJ2-2, with D perhaps matching TRBD2 (5 bases). The receptor's source is a human donor with melanoma. CDR3 DNA: TGTGCCAGCAGCTGGGTGAACAGAGCGGACGGGGAGCTGTTTTTT. Amino acids: CASSWVNRADGELFF.